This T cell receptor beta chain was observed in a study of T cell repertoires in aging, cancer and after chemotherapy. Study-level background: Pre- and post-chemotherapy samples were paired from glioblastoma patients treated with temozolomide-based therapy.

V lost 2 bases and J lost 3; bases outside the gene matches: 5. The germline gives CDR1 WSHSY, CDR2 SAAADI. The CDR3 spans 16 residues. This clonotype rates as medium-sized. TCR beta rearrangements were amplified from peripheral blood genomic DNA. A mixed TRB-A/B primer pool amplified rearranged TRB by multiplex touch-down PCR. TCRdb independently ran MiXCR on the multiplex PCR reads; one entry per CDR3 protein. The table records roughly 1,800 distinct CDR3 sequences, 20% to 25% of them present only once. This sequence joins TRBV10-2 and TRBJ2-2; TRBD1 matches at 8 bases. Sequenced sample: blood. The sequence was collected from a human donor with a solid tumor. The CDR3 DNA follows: TGCGCCAGCAGTGAGCCGACAGGGGCGGACACCGGGGAGCTGTTTTTT. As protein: CASSEPTGADTGELFF.